The 2 T cell receptor beta chains given below trace back to one sample, sequenced in a study of blood T cell repertoires in COVID-19. This table comes from immunoSEQ multiplex PCR, and its TCRdb copy is limited to in-frame clones, with some not included. This table has more than 100,000 clones, 85% appearing once. What was sequenced was peripheral blood. All receptors come from a man older than 75 with acute or convalescent COVID-19.

This chain joins TRBV15 and TRBJ2-3, with 8 bases identical to TRBD2. This CDR3 contains 18 residues. J gave up 1 base and V 2 bases, and 11 bases lay outside the gene matches. Germline CDR1 reads LNHNV; CDR2 reads YYDKDF (reference sequence). The CDR3 protein is CATSRSGSRGIGTDTQYF. In DNA form, the CDR3 reads TGTGCCACCAGCAGAAGCGGGAGCCGGGGTATAGGCACAGATACGCAGTATTTT.

V gene TRBV7-3 combines with J gene TRBJ2-1; D uncertain. CDR1 and CDR2 (germline): SGHTA, FQGTGA. V was clipped by 0 bases and J by 8 bases, with 14 bases between them. CDR3 size: 15 residues. The CDR3 nucleotides read TGTGCCAGCAGCTTAACGTTGGCTAGGCGCGATGAGCAGTTCTTC. It specifies CASSLTLARRDEQFF.